Given below is one T cell receptor (beta chain) in context. What it binds is unknown. PCR amplification relied on 60 Vbeta primers (plus 13 Jbeta primers). The data were produced by immunoSEQ multiplex PCR, yet TCRdb's version contains in-frame clones alone and is incomplete. The sample yields about 160,000 clones, roughly 82% seen once. The data stem from a study of cytomegalovirus exposure and HLA in healthy donors. Looking at the study overall: Earlier, approximately 110 million unique TCR beta sequences were recovered from some 200 million T cells by an analysis. From HLA-typed donors, an early data release held some 91 million unique TCRs. Overall study results and limits: An Asian-associated ancestry cluster reportedly showed fewer N-insertions than the approximately 690-donor mean in a later analysis. Reportedly, diagnosis of cytomegalovirus status by the classifier showed high specificity and sensitivity.

CDR1 LGHNA and CDR2 YSLEER come from the germline V gene. The CDR3 spans 17 residues. The V end lost 2 bases, the J end lost 1 base, and 15 bases lay between the germline ends. Sequencing was performed on PBMCs. This TCR came from a middle-aged man in good health and CMV-seropositive. The chain is built from TRBV4-3 and TRBJ2-1, with D perhaps matching TRBD1 (6 bases). The CDR3 coding sequence is TGCGCCAGCAGCCAATCTACAGGGTATTATTCCTACAATGAGCAGTTCTTC. Its translation is CASSQSTGYYSYNEQFF.